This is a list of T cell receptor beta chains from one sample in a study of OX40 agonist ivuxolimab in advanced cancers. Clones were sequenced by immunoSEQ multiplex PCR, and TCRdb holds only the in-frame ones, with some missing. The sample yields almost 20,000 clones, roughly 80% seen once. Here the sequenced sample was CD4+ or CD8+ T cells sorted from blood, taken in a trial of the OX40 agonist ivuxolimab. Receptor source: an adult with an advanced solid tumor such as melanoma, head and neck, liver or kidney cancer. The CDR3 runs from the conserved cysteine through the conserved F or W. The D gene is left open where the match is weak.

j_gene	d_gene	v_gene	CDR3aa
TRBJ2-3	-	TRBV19	CASSIQGLQTGDTQYF
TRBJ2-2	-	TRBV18	CASSPMERVPNTGELFF
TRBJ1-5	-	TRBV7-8	CASSLYTDTSNQPQHF
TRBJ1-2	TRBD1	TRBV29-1	CSVPDRVNGYTF
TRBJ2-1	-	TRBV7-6	CASSRSRSTSSNEQFF
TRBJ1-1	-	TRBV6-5	CASSLGRGGTEAFF
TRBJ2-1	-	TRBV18	CASSPQDEWGTEQFF
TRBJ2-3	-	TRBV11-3	CASSFYTDTQYF
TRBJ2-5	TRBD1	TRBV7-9	CASSEGQGPERAQYF
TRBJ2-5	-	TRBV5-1	CASSLRRETQYF
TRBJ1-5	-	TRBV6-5	CASRDSGQSNQPQHF
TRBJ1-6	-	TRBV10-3	CAISYSPFASYNSPLHF
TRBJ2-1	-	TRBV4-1	CASGVTNYNEQFF
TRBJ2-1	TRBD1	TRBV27	CASRPTGTLYNEQFF
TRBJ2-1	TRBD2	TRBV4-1	CASSQEPGTRSYNEQFF
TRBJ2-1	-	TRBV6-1	CASSEYNQNNEQFF
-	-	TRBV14	CASSQAGTVYEQYF
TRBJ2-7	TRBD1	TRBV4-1	CASSPSGQYHEQYF
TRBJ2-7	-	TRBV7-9	CASSGTPQTYEQYF
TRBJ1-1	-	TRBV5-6	CASSSGQLEAFF
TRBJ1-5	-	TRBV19	CASSISAQGYSNQPQHF
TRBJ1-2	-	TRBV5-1	CASSPGDSGYSYGYTF
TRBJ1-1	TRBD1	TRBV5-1	CASSLAGTGFTEAFF
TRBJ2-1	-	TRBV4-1	CASSQGASNEQFF
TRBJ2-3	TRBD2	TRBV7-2	CASRGGIAGVGDTQYF
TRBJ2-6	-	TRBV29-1	CSVIQGTNVLTF
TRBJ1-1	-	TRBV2	CASSDRKNTEAFF
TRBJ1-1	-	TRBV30	CAWKPGAGTEAFF
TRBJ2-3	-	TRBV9	CASGDASTDTQYF
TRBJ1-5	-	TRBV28	CASTSEKKPQHF
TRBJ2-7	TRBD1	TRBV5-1	CASSWTRQGYEQYF
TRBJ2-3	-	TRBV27	CASSYGGTDTQYF
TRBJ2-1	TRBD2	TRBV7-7	CASSPRGSGRDEQFF
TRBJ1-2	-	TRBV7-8	CASSSDIAPNYGYTF
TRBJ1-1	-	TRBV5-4	CASSLLQGSYTEAFF
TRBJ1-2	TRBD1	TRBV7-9	CASSLVGGANYGYTF
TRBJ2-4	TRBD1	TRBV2	CASFYSGDSPKNIQYF
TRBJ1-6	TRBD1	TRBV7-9	CASSLFGADRSRSPLHF
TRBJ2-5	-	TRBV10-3	CAISESIMGRGGETQYF
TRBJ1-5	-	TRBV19	CASSGREVYQPQHF
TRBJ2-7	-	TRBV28	CASSDGQRFSYEQYF
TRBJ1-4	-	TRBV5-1	CASSSGNGAVAEVLFF
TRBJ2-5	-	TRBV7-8	CASSPEGRVETQYF
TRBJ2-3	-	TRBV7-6	CASSLDPGNRVLDTQYF
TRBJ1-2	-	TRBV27	CASSFGAGFSDYTF